This is a list of T cell receptor beta chains from one sample in a study of identical twins. TCRdb fed the 5' RACE reads into MiXCR, producing one record per CDR3 protein. The sample shows around 570,000 distinct CDR3 sequences, around a tenth of them seen only once. Another study also made use of these data, one on yellow fever vaccine responses in identical twins.

Specimen: PBMCs. These receptors originate from a young woman in good health. The conserved cysteine and the conserved F or W are not part of the CDR3 here. The order of the fields is J gene, V gene, CDR3 protein.

j_call: TRBJ2-1
v_call: TRBV11-3
cdr3_aa: ASSLGGMSSYNEQF

j_call: TRBJ2-5
v_call: TRBV5-1
cdr3_aa: ASSQSLTGSPKETQY

j_call: TRBJ2-5
v_call: TRBV6-5
cdr3_aa: ASSSTFWGKQETQY

j_call: TRBJ2-1
v_call: TRBV5-1
cdr3_aa: ASSPGDSYNEQF

j_call: TRBJ2-1
v_call: TRBV13
cdr3_aa: ASSPKNEQF

j_call: TRBJ2-2
v_call: TRBV7-8
cdr3_aa: ASSLAAAQARELF

j_call: TRBJ2-7
v_call: TRBV12-3/TRBV12-4
cdr3_aa: ASRQAYEQY

j_call: TRBJ2-7
v_call: TRBV5-1
cdr3_aa: ASSFDIAGGMRGLEQY

j_call: TRBJ2-7
v_call: TRBV20-1
cdr3_aa: SATPGLAGDEQY

j_call: TRBJ2-1
v_call: TRBV24-1
cdr3_aa: ATSGWTSGSNEQF

j_call: TRBJ2-7
v_call: TRBV19
cdr3_aa: ASSNVGYEQY

j_call: TRBJ2-3
v_call: TRBV5-1
cdr3_aa: ASSPHFSTDTQY

j_call: TRBJ2-3
v_call: TRBV7-2
cdr3_aa: ASSSQGLLNTDTQY

j_call: TRBJ2-1
v_call: TRBV7-9
cdr3_aa: ASSATGTQF

j_call: TRBJ2-1
v_call: TRBV29-1
cdr3_aa: SVVTGLAVYNEQF

j_call: TRBJ2-1
v_call: TRBV10-3
cdr3_aa: AIGLAMHNEQF

j_call: TRBJ1-1
v_call: TRBV27
cdr3_aa: ASSHAPNTEAF

j_call: TRBJ1-1
v_call: TRBV15
cdr3_aa: ATSRDRATEAF

j_call: TRBJ2-6
v_call: TRBV11-1
cdr3_aa: ASSHRVFSRSGANVLT

j_call: TRBJ2-2
v_call: TRBV7-2
cdr3_aa: ASTYRATKLGELF

j_call: TRBJ2-1
v_call: TRBV27
cdr3_aa: ASSSTDSGLNEQF

j_call: TRBJ2-3
v_call: TRBV27
cdr3_aa: ASSLWVGSTDTQY

j_call: TRBJ2-3
v_call: TRBV11-2
cdr3_aa: ASTPLSGRGLGTDTQY

j_call: TRBJ1-2
v_call: TRBV6-6
cdr3_aa: ASSRVGYGYT

j_call: TRBJ2-6
v_call: TRBV10-3
cdr3_aa: AIRRGGEAGANVLT

j_call: TRBJ2-7
v_call: TRBV12-3/TRBV12-4
cdr3_aa: ASSRDGTYEQY

j_call: TRBJ2-1
v_call: TRBV12-3/TRBV12-4
cdr3_aa: ASSLGLASDEQF

j_call: TRBJ2-7
v_call: TRBV27
cdr3_aa: ASRGTGIGKGYEQY

j_call: TRBJ2-1
v_call: TRBV6-2/TRBV6-3
cdr3_aa: ASAVAGYNEQF

j_call: TRBJ2-1
v_call: TRBV9
cdr3_aa: ASSPRGGSEQF

j_call: TRBJ1-4
v_call: TRBV6-5
cdr3_aa: ASSYPGSLGEKLF

j_call: TRBJ2-7
v_call: TRBV28
cdr3_aa: ASSLSRVSYEQY

j_call: TRBJ2-3
v_call: TRBV4-3
cdr3_aa: ASSQVVGGGPDTQY

j_call: TRBJ2-7
v_call: TRBV29-1
cdr3_aa: SVTPSGTSGGWVRTVEY

j_call: TRBJ2-7
v_call: TRBV10-3
cdr3_aa: AIMSPIYEQY

j_call: TRBJ2-3
v_call: TRBV7-2
cdr3_aa: ASSLVVDTDTQY

j_call: TRBJ2-1
v_call: TRBV2
cdr3_aa: ASSELGVGLAGGF

j_call: TRBJ2-1
v_call: TRBV5-1
cdr3_aa: ASSVTTGTSQF

j_call: TRBJ1-5
v_call: TRBV7-2
cdr3_aa: ASSLVGHQPQH

j_call: TRBJ2-1
v_call: TRBV7-2
cdr3_aa: ASSLARVGGQF

j_call: TRBJ2-2
v_call: TRBV12-3/TRBV12-4
cdr3_aa: ASSPGGTSGGELF

j_call: TRBJ2-1
v_call: TRBV12-3/TRBV12-4
cdr3_aa: ASSIGNYNEQF

j_call: TRBJ2-6
v_call: TRBV24-1
cdr3_aa: ATSDTGQGRYSGANVLT

j_call: TRBJ2-1
v_call: TRBV7-9
cdr3_aa: ASSLGSGGPNYNEQF